A selection of T cell receptor beta chains follows, all from one sample in a study of T cells in tuberculosis. Produced via immunoSEQ multiplex PCR; TCRdb's table is partial and in-frame only. The sample lists approximately 59,000 clones; about 76% were seen once. Specimen: CD1b-GMM tetramer-negative cells sorted from PBMCs. These receptors originate from an adult woman with latent tuberculosis. Each CDR3 is given with its conserved first and last residue. A D gene is named only where the DNA matches it firmly. Size tells how often a clone was seen (once, few, many) or the class of an expanded clone, and some rows leave it out.

abundance,d_gene,v_gene,j_gene,CDR3nt,CDR3aa
-,TRBD1,TRBV19,TRBJ1-1,TGTGCCAGTACCACCGGGACAGGGGGCATGAACACTGAAGCTTTCTTT,CASTTGTGGMNTEAFF
-,-,TRBV4-2,TRBJ2-4,TGTGCCAGCAGCCTGTGTGCGGGGGGACAGGGGTCTAGCGGGAGTAGGGTAGCCAAAAACATTCAGTACTTC,CASSLCAGGQGSSGSRVAKNIQYF
-,-,TRBV5-4,TRBJ1-6,TGTGCCAGCAGCTCCGACCTAGTTAATTCACCCCTCCACTTT,CASSSDLVNSPLHF
-,-,TRBV5-6,TRBJ1-3,TGTGCCAGCAGCTACGCCCCCGGGTCTGCCCTTGGAAACACCATATATTTT,CASSYAPGSALGNTIYF
-,TRBD1,TRBV9,TRBJ2-5,TGTGCCAGCAGCGTCGGGACAGGGGGCTGGGAGACCCAGTACTTC,CASSVGTGGWETQYF
-,-,TRBV14,TRBJ1-2,TGTGCCAGCAGCCCCCGACGGGGCTATGGCTACACCTTC,CASSPRRGYGYTF
-,TRBD1,TRBV19,TRBJ1-2,TGTGCCACTACCCGGGACAGAACTAGCCCTAACTATGGCTACACCTTC,CATTRDRTSPNYGYTF
-,TRBD1,TRBV6-1,TRBJ2-2,TGTGCCAGCAGGAGGGACAGCACCGGGGAGCTGTTTTTT,CASRRDSTGELFF
-,TRBD1,TRBV28,TRBJ1-2,TGTGCCAGCAGTTTGTCTAGTACAGGGGGTTATGGCTACACCTTC,CASSLSSTGGYGYTF
-,TRBD2,TRBV7-9,TRBJ2-7,TGTGCCAGCAGCTTAGGCTATGGACTAGCGGGAAACTACGAGCAGTACTTC,CASSLGYGLAGNYEQYF
-,TRBD1,TRBV13,TRBJ2-3,TGTGCCATCGACACCTATGGGACAGTAGGGACAGATACGCAGTATTTT,CAIDTYGTVGTDTQYF
-,-,TRBV2,TRBJ1-5,TGTGCCAGCAGTCCTAACAGGGTGGAGCAGCCCCAGCATTTT,CASSPNRVEQPQHF
few,TRBD1,TRBV5-5,TRBJ1-3,TGTGCCAGCAGCTTGCGGACAGGGATGGGAAACACCATATATTTT,CASSLRTGMGNTIYF
-,-,TRBV14,TRBJ2-7,TGTGCCAGCAGGTGGACGGGGAACTACGAGCAGTACTTC,CASRWTGNYEQYF
few,-,TRBV7-9,TRBJ2-7,TGTGCCAGCAGCCCGCCTTTTCGGCATGGACTCTACGAGCAGTACTTC,CASSPPFRHGLYEQYF
-,-,TRBV7-2,TRBJ2-3,TGTGCCAGCAGTGGTGGGGGCAACAGAGCACATACGCAGTATTTT,CASSGGGNRAHTQYF
-,TRBD2,TRBV9,TRBJ2-7,TGTGCCAGCAGCGTAGAGGGACTAGCGGGATCCTACGAGCAGTACTTC,CASSVEGLAGSYEQYF
-,TRBD2,TRBV27,TRBJ2-6,TGTGCCAGCCACTCAAGGGCGGGAGTAGCGGGGCTGATCCCCTCTGGGGCCAACGTCCTGACTTTC,CASHSRAGVAGLIPSGANVLTF
-,TRBD1,TRBV28,TRBJ1-2,TGTGCCAGCAGGCCGACAGGGTGGAACTATGGCTACACCTTC,CASRPTGWNYGYTF
-,TRBD1,TRBV2,TRBJ1-4,TGTGCCAGCAGTGAGATGGGGACAGGGCTATCAACTAATGAAAAACTGTTTTTT,CASSEMGTGLSTNEKLFF
-,-,TRBV6-6,TRBJ2-3,TGTGCCAGCAGTTCCTTAGCTAGACTTCAGTATTTT,CASSSLARLQYF
-,-,TRBV19,TRBJ2-3,TGTGCCAGTAGTACCCTACGGACAGCAGATACGCAGTATTTT,CASSTLRTADTQYF
-,-,TRBV2,TRBJ2-3,TGTGCCAGCAGTGCAAGACTAGGGTTGGGGAGCACAGATACGCAGTATTTT,CASSARLGLGSTDTQYF
-,-,TRBV28,TRBJ2-7,TGTGCCAGCAGTACCATTGGGGAGGCATCGAACTTC,CASSTIGEASNF
-,TRBD2,TRBV5-1,TRBJ2-7,TGCGCCAGCAGAGACCCGGGACTAGCCCCCTACGAGCAGTACTTC,CASRDPGLAPYEQYF
-,TRBD1,TRBV7-9,TRBJ2-7,TGTGCCAGCAGCGGGCGACAGGGCTACGAGCAGTACTTC,CASSGRQGYEQYF